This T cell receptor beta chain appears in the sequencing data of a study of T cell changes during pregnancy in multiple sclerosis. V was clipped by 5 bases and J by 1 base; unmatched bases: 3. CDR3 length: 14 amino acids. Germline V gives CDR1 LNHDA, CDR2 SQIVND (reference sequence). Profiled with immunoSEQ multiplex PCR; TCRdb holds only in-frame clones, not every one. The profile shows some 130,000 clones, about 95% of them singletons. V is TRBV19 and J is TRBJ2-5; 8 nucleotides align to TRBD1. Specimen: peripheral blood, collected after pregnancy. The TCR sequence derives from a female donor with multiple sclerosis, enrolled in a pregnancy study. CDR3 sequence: CASSGDRGQETQYF. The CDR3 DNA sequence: TGTGCCAGTAGTGGCGACAGGGGCCAAGAGACCCAGTACTTC.